This TCR beta chain was obtained from a study of blood T cell repertoires in COVID-19. Across the whole study: The study drew acute and convalescent COVID-19 samples from the United States, Italy and Spain.

Trimming removed 0 bases at V and 4 bases at J, with 11 bases between. The CDR3 runs 15 residues. Germline-derived CDR1 and CDR2 are SGHDT and YYEEEE. Per the authors' pipeline: Amplification from reference gene primers served as the basis for estimated nucleated cell counts. TCRdb's copy holds only in-frame clones and misses some; the assay was immunoSEQ multiplex PCR. That table is the source of V, J and clone size, and D and trimming were worked out from the DNA. This table holds about 110,000 clones, about 70% found once. Details on this clone: Other DNA sequences within the sample encode an identical CDR3.

The receptor was derived from a woman aged 55-70 years with acute or convalescent COVID-19. The material sequenced was peripheral blood. V is TRBV5-6 and J is TRBJ1-5, with D hard to call. CDR3 bases: TGTGCCAGCAGCTTGGGACGAGACTCGAATCAGCCCCAGCATTTT. It encodes CASSLGRDSNQPQHF.